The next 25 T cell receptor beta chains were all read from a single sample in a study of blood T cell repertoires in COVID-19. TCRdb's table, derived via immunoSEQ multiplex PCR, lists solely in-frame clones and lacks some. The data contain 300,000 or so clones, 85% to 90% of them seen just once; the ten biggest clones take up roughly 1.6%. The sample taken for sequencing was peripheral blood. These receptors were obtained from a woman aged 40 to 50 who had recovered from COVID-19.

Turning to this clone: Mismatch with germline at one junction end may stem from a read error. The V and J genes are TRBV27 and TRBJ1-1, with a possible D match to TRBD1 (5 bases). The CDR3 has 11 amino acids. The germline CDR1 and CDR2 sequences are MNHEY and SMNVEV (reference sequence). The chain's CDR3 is CASRLDTEAFF. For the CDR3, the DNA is TGTGCCAGCAGACTGGACACCGAAGCTTTCTTT.

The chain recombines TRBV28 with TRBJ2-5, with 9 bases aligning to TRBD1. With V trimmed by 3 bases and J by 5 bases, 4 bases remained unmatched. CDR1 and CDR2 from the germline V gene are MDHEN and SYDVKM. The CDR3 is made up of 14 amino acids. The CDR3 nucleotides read TGTGCCAGCAGTTTCGGACAGGGGTGGGAGACCCAGTACTTC. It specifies CASSFGQGWETQYF.

CDR3 nucleotides: TGTGCCAGCAGCGATAGTGCAGATACGCAGTATTTT. Encoded protein: CASSDSADTQYF. The chain carries TRBV9 and TRBJ2-3, with D unclear. Germline V gene sequence: CDR1 SGDLS, CDR2 YYNGEE. Trimming took 3 bases from V and 4 from J, leaving 6 bases between them. This CDR3 contains 12 residues.

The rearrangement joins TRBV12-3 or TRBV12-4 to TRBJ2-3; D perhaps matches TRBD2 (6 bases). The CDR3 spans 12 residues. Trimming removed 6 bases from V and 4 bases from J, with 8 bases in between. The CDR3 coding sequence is TGTGCCAGCAGGGAGGGCCCAGATACGCAGTATTTT. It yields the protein CASREGPDTQYF.

The CDR3 loop is CASSEGVYEQYF. The CDR3 bases are TGCGCCAGCAGTGAGGGAGTTTACGAGCAGTACTTC. The chain uses TRBV10-1 and TRBJ2-7; D gene ambiguous. Germline CDR1 reads WNHNN; CDR2 reads SYGVQD (reference sequence). The CDR3 runs 12 residues. V gave up 2 bases and J gave up 4 bases, with 6 bases separating them.

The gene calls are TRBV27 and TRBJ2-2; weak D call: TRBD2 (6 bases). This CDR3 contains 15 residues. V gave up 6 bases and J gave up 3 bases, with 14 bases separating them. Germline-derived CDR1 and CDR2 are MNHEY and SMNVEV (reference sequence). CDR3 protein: CASRTTSLYTGELFF. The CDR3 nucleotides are TGTGCCAGCAGGACGACTAGTTTGTACACCGGGGAGCTGTTTTTT.

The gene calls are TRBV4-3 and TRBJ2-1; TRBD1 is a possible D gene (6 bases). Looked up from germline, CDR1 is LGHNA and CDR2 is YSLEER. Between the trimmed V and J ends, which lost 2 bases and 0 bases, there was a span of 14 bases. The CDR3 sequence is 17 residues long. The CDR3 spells CASSQHPNRDSYNEQFF. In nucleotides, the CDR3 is TGCGCCAGCAGCCAACACCCCAACAGGGACTCCTACAATGAGCAGTTCTTC.

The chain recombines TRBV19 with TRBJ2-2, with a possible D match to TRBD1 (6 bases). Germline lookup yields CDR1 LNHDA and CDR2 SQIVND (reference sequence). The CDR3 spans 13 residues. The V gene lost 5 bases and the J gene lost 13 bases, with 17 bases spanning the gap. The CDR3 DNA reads TGTGCCAGTAGTGAGGCAGGGGCCGCCGTGCTGTTTTTT. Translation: CASSEAGAAVLFF.

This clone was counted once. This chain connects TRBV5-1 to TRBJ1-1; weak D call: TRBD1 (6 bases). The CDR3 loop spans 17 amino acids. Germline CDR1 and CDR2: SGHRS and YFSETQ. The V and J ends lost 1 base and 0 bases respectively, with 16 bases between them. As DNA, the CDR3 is TGCGCCAGCAGCTTGAAACAGGGCGACCCACTGAACACTGAAGCTTTCTTT. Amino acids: CASSLKQGDPLNTEAFF.

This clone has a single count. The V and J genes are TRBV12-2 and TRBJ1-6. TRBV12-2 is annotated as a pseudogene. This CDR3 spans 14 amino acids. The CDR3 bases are TGTGCAAGTCCTTCCCGGGAGGGGCGCCGACCCCTCCACTTT. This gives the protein CASPSREGRRPLHF.

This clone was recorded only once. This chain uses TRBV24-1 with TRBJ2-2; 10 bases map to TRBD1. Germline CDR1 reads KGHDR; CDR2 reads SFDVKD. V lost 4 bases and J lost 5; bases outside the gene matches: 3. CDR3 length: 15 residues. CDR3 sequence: CATSDPGQGTGELFF. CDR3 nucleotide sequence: TGTGCCACCAGTGACCCGGGACAGGGGACCGGGGAGCTGTTTTTT.

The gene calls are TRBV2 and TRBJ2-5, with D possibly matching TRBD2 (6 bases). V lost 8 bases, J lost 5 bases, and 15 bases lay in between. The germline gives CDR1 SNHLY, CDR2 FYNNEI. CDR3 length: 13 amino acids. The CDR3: CASGGIAGETQYF. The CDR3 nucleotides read TGTGCCAGCGGAGGGATAGCTGGGGAGACCCAGTACTTC.

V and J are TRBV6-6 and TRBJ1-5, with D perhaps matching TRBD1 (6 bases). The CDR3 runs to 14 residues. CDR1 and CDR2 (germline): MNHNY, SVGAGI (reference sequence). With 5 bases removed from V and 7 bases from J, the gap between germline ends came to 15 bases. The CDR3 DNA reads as TGTGCCAGCAGTCACGGGGGGGCGGGACAGCCCCAGCATTTT. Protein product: CASSHGGAGQPQHF.

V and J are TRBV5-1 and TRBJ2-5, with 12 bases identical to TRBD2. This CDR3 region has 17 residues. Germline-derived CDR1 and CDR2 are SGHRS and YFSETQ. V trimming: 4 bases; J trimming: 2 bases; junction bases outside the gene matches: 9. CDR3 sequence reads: CASSPGLAGSLQETQYF. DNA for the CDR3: TGCGCCAGCAGCCCCGGACTAGCGGGGTCCCTTCAAGAGACCCAGTACTTC.

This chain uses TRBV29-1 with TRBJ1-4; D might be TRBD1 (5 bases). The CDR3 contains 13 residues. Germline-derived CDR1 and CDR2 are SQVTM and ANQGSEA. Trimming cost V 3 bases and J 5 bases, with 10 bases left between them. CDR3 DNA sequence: TGCAGCGTTGAGGGGGGTGAGAATGAAAAACTGTTTTTT. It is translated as CSVEGGENEKLFF.

CDR3 coding DNA: TGTGCCAGCAGTCTACAGGGGACCGGGGAGCTGTTTTTT. This sequence encodes CASSLQGTGELFF. The chain joins TRBV6-4 to TRBJ2-2; 7 bases match TRBD1. V lost 5 bases, J lost 5 bases, and 2 bases stayed unmatched. CDR3 length: 13 residues. The germline CDR1 and CDR2 sequences are MRHNA and SNTAGT.

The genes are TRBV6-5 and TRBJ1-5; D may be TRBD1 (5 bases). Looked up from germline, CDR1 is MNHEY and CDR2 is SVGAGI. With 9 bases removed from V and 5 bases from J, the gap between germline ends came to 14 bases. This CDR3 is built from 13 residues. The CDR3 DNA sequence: TGTGCCAGTTCCCTGTGGGGGGATCAGCCCCAGCATTTT. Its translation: CASSLWGDQPQHF.

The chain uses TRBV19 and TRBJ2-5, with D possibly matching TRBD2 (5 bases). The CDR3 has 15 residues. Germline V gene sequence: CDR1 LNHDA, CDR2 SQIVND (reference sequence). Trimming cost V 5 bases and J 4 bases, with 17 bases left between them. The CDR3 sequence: CASSYTGPSGETQYF. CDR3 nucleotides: TGTGCCAGTAGTTACACGGGCCCCAGCGGAGAGACCCAGTACTTC.

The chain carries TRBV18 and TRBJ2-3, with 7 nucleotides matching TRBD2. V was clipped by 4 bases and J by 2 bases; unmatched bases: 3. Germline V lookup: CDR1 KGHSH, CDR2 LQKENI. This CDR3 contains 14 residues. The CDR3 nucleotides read TGTGCCAGCTCACTAACTAGCGCCACAGATACGCAGTATTTT. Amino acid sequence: CASSLTSATDTQYF.

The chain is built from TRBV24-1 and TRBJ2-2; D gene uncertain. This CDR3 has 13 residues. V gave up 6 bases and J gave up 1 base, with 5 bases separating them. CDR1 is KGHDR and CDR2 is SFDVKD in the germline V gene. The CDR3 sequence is CATSQRNTGELFF. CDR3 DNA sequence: TGTGCCACCAGTCAGCGGAACACCGGGGAGCTGTTTTTT.

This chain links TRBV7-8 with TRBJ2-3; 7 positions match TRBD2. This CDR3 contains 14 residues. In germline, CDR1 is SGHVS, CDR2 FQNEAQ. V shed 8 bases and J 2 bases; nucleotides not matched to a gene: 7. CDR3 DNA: TGTGCCAGCTTTCTAAGCGGGGACACAGATACGCAGTATTTT. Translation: CASFLSGDTDTQYF. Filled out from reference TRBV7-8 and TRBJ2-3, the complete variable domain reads GAGVSQSPRYKVAKRGQDVALRCDPISGHVSLFWYQQALGQGPEFLTYFQNEAQLDKSGLPSDRFFAERPEGSVSTLKIQRTQQEDSAVYLCASFLSGDTDTQYFGPGTRLTVL.

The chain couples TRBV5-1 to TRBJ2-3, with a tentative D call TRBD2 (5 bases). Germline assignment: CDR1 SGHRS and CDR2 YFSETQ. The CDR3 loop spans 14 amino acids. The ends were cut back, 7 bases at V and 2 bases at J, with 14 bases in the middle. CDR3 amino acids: CASLDGVSTDTQYF. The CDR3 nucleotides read TGCGCCAGCTTGGACGGGGTATCCACAGATACGCAGTATTTT.

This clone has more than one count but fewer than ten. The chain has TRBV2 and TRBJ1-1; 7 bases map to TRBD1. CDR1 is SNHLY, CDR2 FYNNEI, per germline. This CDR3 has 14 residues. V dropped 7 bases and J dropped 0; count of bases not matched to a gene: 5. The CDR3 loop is CASTRQGVNTEAFF. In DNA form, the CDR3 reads TGTGCCAGCACCCGACAGGGAGTGAACACTGAAGCTTTCTTT. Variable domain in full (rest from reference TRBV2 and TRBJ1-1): EPEVTQTPSHQVTQMGQEVILRCVPISNHLYFYWYRQILGQKVEFLVSFYNNEISEKSEIFDDQFSVERPDGSNFTLKIRSTKLEDSAMYFCASTRQGVNTEAFFGQGTRLTVV.

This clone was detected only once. CDR3 amino acids: CASSGQERGQQYF. In DNA, the CDR3 is TGTGCCAGCAGCGGACAGGAAAGGGGGCAGCAGTACTTC. This chain links TRBV13 with TRBJ2-7; 7 nucleotides align to TRBD1. The V and J ends lost 5 bases and 8 bases, in that order; junction bases with no gene match: 9. The CDR3 loop spans 13 amino acids. CDR1 is PRHDT, CDR2 FYEKMQ, per germline (reference sequence).

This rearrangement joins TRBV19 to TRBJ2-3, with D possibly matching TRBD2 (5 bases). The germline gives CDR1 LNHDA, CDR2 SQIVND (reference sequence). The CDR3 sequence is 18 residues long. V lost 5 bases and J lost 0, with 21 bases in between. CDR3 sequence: CASSLLGGGRPSTDTQYF. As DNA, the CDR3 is TGTGCCAGTAGTCTCCTAGGAGGTGGCAGGCCTAGCACAGATACGCAGTATTTT.